Below, 26 T cell receptor beta chains from the same sample are listed, as sequenced in a study of T cells in women clearing cervical HPV infection. Profiled with immunoSEQ multiplex PCR; TCRdb holds only in-frame clones, not every one. The sample shows roughly 40,000 clones, and more than 1% sits with its ten largest clones. The sequenced sample consisted of blood buffy coat. The receptor source for this set is a woman between 18 and 70 years old with a cervical HPV16 infection that either progressed to CIN3+ or cleared (not recorded which).

A remark on this clone: The missing CDR3 end, 3 residues past where the read stops, is filled in from the germline J gene. V gene TRBV19 combines with J gene TRBJ2-7; TRBD2 is a possible D gene (6 bases). The V gene lost 5 bases and the J gene lost 3 bases, with 8 bases spanning the gap. The CDR3 loop spans 12 amino acids. Germline V lookup: CDR1 LNHDA, CDR2 SQIVND (reference sequence). The CDR3 region is CASSGRDYEQYF. The part of the CDR3 DNA that was read is TGTGCCAGTAGTGGGCGGGACTACGAG.

About this clone: The missing CDR3 end, 3 residues past where the read stops, is filled in from the germline J gene. The rearrangement links TRBV2 to TRBJ2-1; 10 bases fit TRBD2. V lost 7 bases, J lost 4 bases, and 4 bases stayed unmatched. The V gene's germline CDR1 is SNHLY and CDR2 FYNNEI. There are 14 residues in the CDR3. The CDR3 sequence is CASNMGLAYNEQFF. CDR3 bases read: TGTGCCAGCAACATGGGACTAGCGTACAATGAG.

Concerning this clone itself: The read finishes 3 residues shy of the CDR3 end, and the germline J gene is used to complete it. V and J are TRBV20-1 and TRBJ1-1, with D maybe TRBD1 (5 bases). Germline V CDR1 and CDR2: DFQATT, SNEGSKA (reference sequence). Trimming took off 0 bases at V and 4 bases at J, with 21 bases between the two ends. The CDR3 extends over 17 amino acids. The CDR3 DNA, read in part, is TGCAGTGCTAGAGATCTGAGGCAGGGTGCCCTTCGCACTGAA. Amino acids: CSARDLRQGALRTE. The CDR3 in its entirety is CSARDLRQGALRTEAFF.

The CDR3 here is CASGSYLAGAYEQYF. The DNA read from the CDR3 is TGTGCTAGTGGATCCTACCTAGCTGGGGCCTACGAG. This chain uses TRBV12-5 with TRBJ2-7; weak D call: TRBD2 (5 bases). With the read ending 3 residues before the CDR3 end, the germline J gene is used to fill in that end. Trimming removed 6 bases at V and 2 bases at J, with 17 bases between. The CDR3 loop spans 15 amino acids. CDR1 is LGHNT and CDR2 is FRNRAP in the germline V gene.

With respect to this clone: The read gets to within 3 residues of the CDR3 end, and the germline J gene fills in the rest. The chain has TRBV20-1 and TRBJ2-1; weak D call: TRBD1 (5 bases). The germline CDR1 and CDR2 sequences are DFQATT and SNEGSKA (reference sequence). V was cut by 2 bases and J by 4 bases, with 6 bases left in between. CDR3 size: 12 residues. The CDR3 sequence: CSARRGYNEQFF. The sequenced CDR3 bases are TGCAGTGCTAGAAGGGGATACAATGAG.

Comment on this clone: The missing CDR3 end, 3 residues past where the read stops, is filled in from the germline J gene. V and J are TRBV28 and TRBJ2-5; no firm D call. V dropped 3 bases and J dropped 7 bases, with 6 bases sitting between them. The CDR3 runs 11 residues. Germline V gene data show CDR1 as MDHEN and CDR2 as SYDVKM. The CDR3 DNA, read in part, is TGTGCCAGCAGTTTTCGCGGGACC. Its protein is CASSFRGT. The complete CDR3 sequence is CASSFRGTQYF.

Note on this clone: The read comes to an end 3 residues before the CDR3 does, leaving the germline J gene to fill in the end. The V call is TRBV6-2 or TRBV6-3, the J call TRBJ1-2, with D hard to call. This CDR3 contains 12 residues. Germline V gene sequence: CDR1 MNHEY, CDR2 SVGEGT. CDR3 bases read: TGTGCCAGCAGTGTCAAGGGTGGAGGC. Translating it yields CASSVKGGG. The whole CDR3 sequence reads CASSVKGGGYTF.

Note on this clone: The read halts 3 residues ahead of the CDR3 end, with the missing end drawn from the germline J gene. The rearrangement joins TRBV7-9 to TRBJ1-2, with a possible D match to TRBD1 (6 bases). Germline lookup yields CDR1 SEHNR and CDR2 FQNEAQ (reference sequence). This CDR3 contains 14 residues. The sequenced part of the CDR3 DNA is TGTGCCAGCAGCTCGGACAGCCCCTACAATGAC. As protein: CASSSDSPYND. The whole CDR3 protein is CASSSDSPYNDYTF.

In regard to this clone: The CDR3 extends 3 residues past the end of the read, so its final part is completed from the germline J gene. This sequence joins TRBV11-2 and TRBJ1-2; TRBD1 matches at 10 bases. Germline assignment: CDR1 SGHAT and CDR2 FQNNGV. V lost 5 bases, J lost 5 bases, and 5 bases stayed unmatched. This CDR3 comprises 14 residues. CDR3 sequence: CASSPGQGKYGYTF. The CDR3 DNA, read in part, is TGTGCCAGCAGCCCGGGACAGGGGAAATATGGC.

For this clone: The DNA ends 3 residues before the CDR3 does, and the rest of the CDR3 is filled in from the germline J gene. The chain employs TRBV12-5 and TRBJ2-3; 8 bases map to TRBD1. The CDR3 extends over 15 amino acids. Germline V gives CDR1 LGHNT, CDR2 FRNRAP. CDR3: CASGPGQDFQETQYF. The CDR3 bases that were read are TGTGCTAGTGGGCCGGGACAGGACTTCCAAGAGACG.

On this clone: Read sequence stops 3 residues before the CDR3 end, and the germline J gene provides the missing end. The V and J genes are TRBV20-1 and TRBJ2-7, with a weak D call TRBD1 (5 bases). Trimming shortened V by 0 bases and J by 3 bases, and 15 bases separated the two germline ends. CDR3 size: 15 residues. Germline CDR1 is DFQATT and CDR2 is SNEGSKA (reference sequence). The CDR3 region is CSARETVDSDYEQYF. The CDR3 bases that were read are TGCAGTGCTAGAGAGACAGTCGACTCCGACTACGAG.

Comment on this clone: The CDR3 extends 3 residues past the end of the read, so its final part is completed from the germline J gene. This chain joins TRBV19 and TRBJ1-2; D is perhaps TRBD1 (6 bases). Germline assignment: CDR1 LNHDA and CDR2 SQIVND (reference sequence). V gave up 10 bases and J gave up 2 bases, with 11 bases separating them. The CDR3 sequence is 12 residues long. The DNA read from the CDR3 is TGTGCCACCACCAGGGGAAACTATGGC. Translated, it gives CATTRGNYG. The whole CDR3 protein is CATTRGNYGYTF.

Remarks on this clone: The CDR3 end is not reached by the read, which stops 3 residues before it; the germline J gene fills it in. V is TRBV11-3 and J is TRBJ1-4; no firm D call. This CDR3 is 13 amino acids long. CDR1 and CDR2 (germline): SGHNT, YENEEA. Partial CDR3 DNA: TGTGCCAGCAGCTTAGATCTAGGCTCACCA. Amino acids: CASSLDLGSP. The CDR3 in its entirety is CASSLDLGSPLFF.

As concerns this clone: Coverage ceases 3 residues before the CDR3 finishes, and the germline J gene fills in the end. Other DNA sequences in this sample translate to the same CDR3. This chain uses TRBV5-6 with TRBJ1-2, with 9 bases aligning to TRBD1. Per germline, CDR1 SGHDT and CDR2 YYEEEE. The CDR3 has 13 residues. The V segment lost 2 bases and the J segment 6 bases; nucleotides outside the gene matches: 2. The CDR3 DNA, read in part, is TGTGCCAGCAGCTTAAGACAGGGGGATGGC. This translates into CASSLRQGDG. The entire CDR3 reads CASSLRQGDGYTF.

Worth noting for this clone: Read data end 3 residues before the CDR3 end; the end is taken from the germline J gene. The rearrangement links TRBV4-1 to TRBJ2-5; possibly TRBD1 for D (6 bases). CDR3 length: 13 residues. V was clipped by 4 bases and J by 5 bases, with 11 bases between them. CDR1 and CDR2 (germline): MGHRA, YSYEKL. The DNA read from the CDR3 is TGCGCCAGCAGCCGCTGGCAGGGGGAGACC. This translates into CASSRWQGET. The complete CDR3 sequence is CASSRWQGETQYF.

In regard to this clone: The read gets to within 3 residues of the CDR3 end, and the germline J gene fills in the rest. The chain recombines TRBV6-2 or TRBV6-3 with TRBJ1-6; 8 nucleotides agree with TRBD1. Germline assignment: CDR1 MNHEY and CDR2 SVGEGT. V lost 6 bases, J lost 8 bases, and 9 bases stayed unmatched. The CDR3 sequence is 15 residues long. Partial CDR3 DNA: TGTGCCAGCAGAAACGACAGGGGTTGGGATTCACCC. Encoded protein: CASRNDRGWDSP. The entire CDR3 protein reads CASRNDRGWDSPLHF.

Of note for this clone: The CDR3 goes on 3 residues after the read ends, and that part is filled in from the germline J gene. The chain is built from TRBV6-2 or TRBV6-3 and TRBJ1-4, with TRBD1 matching over 8 bases. This CDR3 contains 14 residues. The V and J ends lost 5 bases and 3 bases, in that order; junction bases with no gene match: 2. Germline lookup yields CDR1 MNHEY and CDR2 SVGEGT. CDR3 amino acids: CASSRGQANEKLFF. The DNA read from the CDR3 is TGTGCCAGCAGTCGGGGACAGGCTAATGAAAAA.

As to this clone: The CDR3 goes on 3 residues after the read ends, and that part is filled in from the germline J gene. Other DNA sequences in the sample encode the same CDR3. The J gene is TRBJ2-5, the V gene TRBV7-2; tentatively, D is TRBD1 (6 bases). From germline, CDR1 is SGHTA and CDR2 FQGNSA. This CDR3 contains 13 residues. Trimming removed 4 bases at V and 1 base at J, with 7 bases between. The covered CDR3 bases are TGTGCCAGCAGCTACAGGGTCCAAGAGACC. Translation gives CASSYRVQET. The entire CDR3 reads CASSYRVQETQYF.

With regard to this clone: Coverage ceases 3 residues before the CDR3 finishes, and the germline J gene fills in the end. The chain employs TRBV7-2 and TRBJ1-1; D uncertain. This CDR3 has 14 amino acids. Trimming shortened V by 11 bases and J by 1 base, and 17 bases separated the two germline ends. Germline V CDR1 and CDR2: SGHTA, FQGNSA. This CDR3 reads CAQSKRVRNTEAFF. The part of the CDR3 DNA that was read is TGTGCCCAGAGTAAAAGGGTTCGGAACACTGAA. Looking up the rest from reference TRBV7-2 and TRBJ1-1 gives the full variable domain: GAGVSQSPSNKVTEKGKDVELRCDPISGHTALYWYRQSLGQGLEFLIYFQGNSAPDKSGLPSDRFSAERTGGSVSTLTIQRTQQEDSAVYLCAQSKRVRNTEAFFGQGTRLTVV.

In the case of this clone: The read terminates 3 residues ahead of where the CDR3 ends, so the germline J gene completes it. J is TRBJ2-7 and V is TRBV7-3; TRBD1 is a possible D gene (6 bases). The germline CDR1 and CDR2 sequences are SGHTA and FQGTGA. V lost 1 base to trimming and J lost 4 bases, with 11 bases between them. The CDR3 spans 14 residues. CDR3 DNA, as far as it was read: TGTGCCAGCAGCTTAAACCCAGGGGCGTACGAG. This encodes CASSLNPGAYE. The whole CDR3 reads CASSLNPGAYEQYF.

The CDR3 DNA, read in part, is TGTGCCAGCTCACCAATGACGGGGAAGAACACCGGGGAG. This codes for CASSPMTGKNTGE. The whole CDR3 reads CASSPMTGKNTGELFF. The chain has TRBV18 and TRBJ2-2; tentatively, D is TRBD2 (5 bases). Read coverage stops 3 residues before the CDR3 terminus; the germline J gene supplies the remainder. The V gene lost 2 bases and the J gene lost 1 base, with 11 bases spanning the gap. Germline V gene data show CDR1 as KGHSH and CDR2 as LQKENI. The CDR3 has 16 amino acids.

As for this clone: The read is 3 residues too short to cover the CDR3 end, so that end is filled in from the germline J gene. V gene TRBV20-1 combines with J gene TRBJ1-2; D may be TRBD1 (6 bases). The CDR3 totals 12 residues. V gave up 2 bases and J gave up 4 bases, with 8 bases separating them. Germline V gene data show CDR1 as DFQATT and CDR2 as SNEGSKA (reference sequence). CDR3 in amino acids: CSARTTGYGYTF. Partial CDR3 DNA: TGCAGTGCTAGAACGACAGGCTATGGC.

The covered CDR3 bases are TGTGCCAGCAGAAAAACAGGGAGCTCCTATAATTCACCC. It encodes CASRKTGSSYNSP. The CDR3 as a whole reads CASRKTGSSYNSPLHF. The gene calls are TRBV2 and TRBJ1-6, with D maybe TRBD1 (6 bases). The read ends 3 residues shy of where the CDR3 ends; the end is completed using the germline J gene. This CDR3 has 16 amino acids. Germline V gene data show CDR1 as SNHLY and CDR2 as FYNNEI. The V gene lost 6 bases and the J gene lost 0 bases, with 12 bases spanning the gap.

The sequenced part of the CDR3 DNA is TGTGCCAGCAGCTTAGATCCGGGGTTCAATTCACCC. The encoded protein is CASSLDPGFNSP. The whole CDR3 sequence is CASSLDPGFNSPLHF. The V call is TRBV11-2, the J call TRBJ1-6; D is ambiguous. The sequence runs out 3 residues before the end of the CDR3; the remainder is reconstructed from the germline J gene. Deletions cut 0 bases from V and 7 bases from J, with 10 bases between. Germline CDR1 SGHAT, CDR2 FQNNGV. The CDR3 consists of 15 residues.

The sequenced CDR3 bases are TGCAGTGCTAGAGGTCTTAGTAGAAATACG. Amino acid sequence: CSARGLSRNT. The full CDR3 reads CSARGLSRNTQYF. V and J are TRBV20-1 and TRBJ2-3, with unresolved D. Sequencing ends 3 residues short of the CDR3 end; the germline J gene provides the rest. Trimming took off 1 base at V and 7 bases at J, with 12 bases between the two ends. This CDR3 region has 13 residues. Germline lookup yields CDR1 DFQATT and CDR2 SNEGSKA (reference sequence).

Of note for this clone: The read finishes 3 residues shy of the CDR3 end, and the germline J gene is used to complete it. The V gene is TRBV14, the J gene TRBJ2-6; D call uncertain. Germline V lookup: CDR1 SGHDN, CDR2 FVKESK. The CDR3 totals 16 residues. V lost 5 bases, J lost 0 bases, and 11 bases lay in between. The sequenced CDR3 bases are TGTGCCAGCAGCTCAAGGGCCATCTCTGGGGCCAACGTC. Its translation: CASSSRAISGANV. The CDR3, in full, reads CASSSRAISGANVLTF.